This T cell receptor (beta chain) is drawn from a study of blood T cell repertoires in COVID-19. Overall study: The United States, Italy and Spain provided the acute and convalescent COVID-19 samples. T cells, B-cell-depleted T cells, or PBMCs supplied cDNA or gDNA.

The CDR3 extends over 17 amino acids. From germline, CDR1 is KGHSH and CDR2 LQKENI. V was pared by 5 bases and J by 4 bases, with 23 bases between. In the source study's methods: Reference gene primer amplification gave nucleated cell count estimates. Here immunoSEQ multiplex PCR was the method, and the copy in TCRdb shows in-frame clones only, minus some. V and J calls plus clone size are reproduced from that table; the DNA served to infer D and trimming. This table holds 200,000 to 250,000 clones, 88% found once. The gene calls are TRBV18 and TRBJ1-1; D might be TRBD1 (6 bases). Sequencing was performed on peripheral blood. The clonotype originates from an older woman with acute or convalescent COVID-19. In DNA, the CDR3 is TGTGCCAGCTCAGTTGGGGGAACAGGGTCTTCGGTCACTGAAGCTTTCTTT. As protein: CASSVGGTGSSVTEAFF.